These 18 T cell receptor beta chains share one sample of origin, sequenced in a study of blood T cell repertoires in COVID-19. Some clones are missing from TCRdb's copy, which holds only in-frame ones; the method was immunoSEQ multiplex PCR. Here the sample spans around 140,000 clones, around 80% being singletons. Sequenced material: PBMCs or T cells enriched from blood (not recorded which). Receptors were obtained from a woman aged 50 to 65 who had recovered from COVID-19.

As concerns this clone: Other DNA sequences in this sample translate to the same CDR3. This chain links TRBV2 with TRBJ1-5; 8 bases are shared with TRBD1. CDR1 and CDR2 from the germline V gene are SNHLY and FYNNEI. J was trimmed by 5 bases and V by 6 bases; bases with no gene match: 3. The CDR3 extends over 13 amino acids. CDR3 sequence: CASSLQGDQPQHF. The CDR3 region has the DNA TGTGCCAGCAGCCTACAGGGGGATCAGCCCCAGCATTTT.

This chain joins TRBV7-8 and TRBJ2-1; 8 bases align to TRBD2. CDR1 is SGHVS, CDR2 FQNEAQ, per germline. The CDR3 spans 16 residues. Unmatched junction bases numbered 8, after V lost 5 bases and J lost 2 bases. The CDR3 spells CASSQVRGGPYNEQFF. The CDR3 nucleotides read TGTGCCAGCAGCCAGGTTCGGGGGGGACCCTACAATGAGCAGTTCTTC.

The genes are TRBV11-2 and TRBJ1-1; D unclear. The CDR3 spans 14 residues. The germline V and J ends were trimmed by 5 bases and 4 bases, with 14 bases remaining between them. Germline CDR1 reads SGHAT; CDR2 reads FQNNGV. CDR3 DNA: TGTGCCAGCAGCCAACCGCCTGCGGGCACTGAAGCTTTCTTT. This encodes CASSQPPAGTEAFF.

The chain carries TRBV2 and TRBJ2-7; 7 nucleotides agree with TRBD2. V shed 6 bases, J shed 6 bases, and the junction held 8 bases outside the gene matches. This CDR3 comprises 13 residues. Germline V gives CDR1 SNHLY, CDR2 FYNNEI. The CDR3 nucleotides read TGTGCCAGCAGGATATTTGGGACTACCGAGCAGTACGTC. Encoded protein: CASRIFGTTEQYV.

V is TRBV18 and J is TRBJ2-5; D remains unclear. This CDR3 comprises 13 residues. Trimming pared 0 bases from V and 4 bases from J, leaving 6 bases between. Germline V gene sequence: CDR1 KGHSH, CDR2 LQKENI. The CDR3 DNA follows: TGTGCCAGCTCACCACCTGTTATAGAGACCCAGTACTTC. Translating gives CASSPPVIETQYF. The full variable domain, its missing parts supplied by reference TRBV18 and TRBJ2-5, is NAGVMQNPRHLVRRRGQEARLRCSPMKGHSHVYWYRQLPEEGLKFMVYLQKENIIDESGMPKERFSAEFPKEGPSILRIQQVVRGDSAAYFCASSPPVIETQYFGPGTRLLVL.

This clone was observed a few times. The chain employs TRBV14 and TRBJ1-2; 7 nucleotides line up with TRBD1. This CDR3 region has 13 residues. The germline V gene encodes CDR1 SGHDN and CDR2 FVKESK. J was trimmed by 4 bases and V by 5 bases; bases with no gene match: 4. Here the CDR3 DNA reads TGTGCCAGCAGCACAGGGGCCCTCTATGGCTACACCTTC. Its protein product is CASSTGALYGYTF.

The CDR3 DNA reads as TGTGCCAGCAGCCAAGAAACGGACGGGAACTCTGGGGCCAACGTCCTGACTTTC. Protein sequence: CASSQETDGNSGANVLTF. V usage is TRBV3-1 (or the pseudogene TRBV3-2) and J usage is TRBJ2-6, with D possibly TRBD2 on 5 matching bases. Germline V gene sequence: CDR1 LGHDT, CDR2 YNNKEL (reference sequence). The CDR3 totals 18 residues. Between the trimmed V and J ends, which lost 0 bases and 0 bases, there was a span of 12 bases.

This chain connects TRBV5-1 to TRBJ2-4; no clear D gene. In germline, CDR1 is SGHRS, CDR2 YFSETQ. V was pared by 0 bases and J by 8 bases, with 12 bases between. CDR3 length equals 14 residues. In nucleotides, the CDR3 is TGCGCCAGCAGCTTGGGACTGAGTATGGACATTCAGTACTTC. This sequence encodes CASSLGLSMDIQYF.

The rearrangement joins TRBV6-5 to TRBJ2-5; D might be TRBD2 (5 bases). The CDR3 consists of 14 residues. Germline-derived CDR1 and CDR2 are MNHEY and SVGAGI. Trimming pared 2 bases from V and 4 bases from J, leaving 11 bases between. Here the CDR3 DNA reads TGTGCCAGCAGTTACCTGAGGGCGTTAGAGACCCAGTACTTC. It codes for CASSYLRALETQYF.

A few counts support this clone. This rearrangement joins TRBV6-5 to TRBJ2-1, with unresolved D. Germline CDR1 MNHEY, CDR2 SVGAGI. V was trimmed by 0 bases and J by 6 bases, leaving 6 bases between them. The CDR3 contains 13 residues. The DNA for the CDR3 is TGTGCCAGCAGTTACTCGACATTCAATGAGCAGTTCTTC. Translating gives CASSYSTFNEQFF.

This clone was counted a few times. The J gene is TRBJ1-5, the V gene TRBV28; 10 bases align to TRBD1. Germline CDR1 reads MDHEN; CDR2 reads SYDVKM. The V gene end was trimmed by 6 bases and the J gene end by 7 bases; junction bases not matched to a gene: 6. CDR3 length: 14 residues. CDR3 nucleotide sequence: TGTGCCAGCAGCCGACAGGGGGCTTGGCAGCCCCAGCATTTT. Its translation: CASSRQGAWQPQHF.

The rearrangement joins TRBV19 to TRBJ2-3; 12 positions agree with TRBD2. The CDR3 covers 16 residues. Germline V gene data show CDR1 as LNHDA and CDR2 as SQIVND (reference sequence). V was pared by 5 bases and J by 2 bases, with 5 bases of the junction left unmatched. This CDR3 is CASSDTSGGPTDTQYF. CDR3 nucleotide sequence: TGTGCCAGTAGTGACACTAGCGGGGGGCCCACAGATACGCAGTATTTT.

CDR3 in DNA: TGCGCCAGTGGAAAGGGCCAGGGGGCGGGCGGAAATGAGCAGTTCTTC. Protein sequence: CASGKGQGAGGNEQFF. V usage is TRBV5-1 and J usage is TRBJ2-1; TRBD1 aligns across 8 bases. CDR3 length: 16 amino acids. In germline, CDR1 is SGHRS, CDR2 YFSETQ. The V segment lost 8 bases and the J segment 7 bases; nucleotides outside the gene matches: 17.

The chain uses TRBV4-1 and TRBJ2-1, with D perhaps matching TRBD1 (5 bases). Trimming cost V 2 bases and J 0 bases, with 11 bases left between them. Germline CDR1 and CDR2: MGHRA and YSYEKL. CDR3 size: 16 residues. This chain's CDR3 is CASSQPTENSYNEQFF. CDR3 in DNA: TGCGCCAGCAGCCAACCGACAGAGAACTCCTACAATGAGCAGTTCTTC.

The rearrangement uses TRBV5-4 and TRBJ2-4; D is uncertain. The CDR3 runs to 16 residues. Looked up from germline, CDR1 is SGHNT and CDR2 is YYREEE (reference sequence). Trimming left V 3 bases short and J 0 bases short, with 13 bases between. The CDR3 region is CASSSYQALAKNIQYF. The CDR3, as DNA: TGTGCCAGCAGCTCGTATCAGGCTCTAGCCAAAAACATTCAGTACTTC.

The chain is built from TRBV5-4 and TRBJ2-5, with TRBD1 matching over 7 bases. The V gene end was trimmed by 4 bases and the J gene end by 1 base; junction bases not matched to a gene: 7. From germline, CDR1 is SGHNT and CDR2 YYREEE (reference sequence). The CDR3 loop spans 15 amino acids. The CDR3 DNA sequence: TGTGCCAGCAGCAAACAGGGGAATCGCCAAGAGACCCAGTACTTC. Translated, it gives CASSKQGNRQETQYF.

This chain joins TRBV2 and TRBJ1-1; tentative D call: TRBD1 (6 bases). Per germline, CDR1 SNHLY and CDR2 FYNNEI. This CDR3 region has 14 residues. The V gene lost 3 bases and the J gene lost 1 base, with 9 bases spanning the gap. In DNA, the CDR3 is TGTGCCAGCAGTGATCAGGGGACGAACACTGAAGCTTTCTTT. This encodes CASSDQGTNTEAFF.

This rearrangement joins TRBV20-1 to TRBJ1-5, with D perhaps TRBD1 (6 bases). CDR1 and CDR2 from the germline V gene are DFQATT and SNEGSKA (reference sequence). V was clipped by 3 bases and J by 2 bases, with 14 bases between them. The CDR3 length is 15 residues. The CDR3 reads CSASPRAGGNQPQHF. The CDR3, as DNA: TGCAGTGCTAGTCCCCGGGCAGGGGGCAATCAGCCCCAGCATTTT.